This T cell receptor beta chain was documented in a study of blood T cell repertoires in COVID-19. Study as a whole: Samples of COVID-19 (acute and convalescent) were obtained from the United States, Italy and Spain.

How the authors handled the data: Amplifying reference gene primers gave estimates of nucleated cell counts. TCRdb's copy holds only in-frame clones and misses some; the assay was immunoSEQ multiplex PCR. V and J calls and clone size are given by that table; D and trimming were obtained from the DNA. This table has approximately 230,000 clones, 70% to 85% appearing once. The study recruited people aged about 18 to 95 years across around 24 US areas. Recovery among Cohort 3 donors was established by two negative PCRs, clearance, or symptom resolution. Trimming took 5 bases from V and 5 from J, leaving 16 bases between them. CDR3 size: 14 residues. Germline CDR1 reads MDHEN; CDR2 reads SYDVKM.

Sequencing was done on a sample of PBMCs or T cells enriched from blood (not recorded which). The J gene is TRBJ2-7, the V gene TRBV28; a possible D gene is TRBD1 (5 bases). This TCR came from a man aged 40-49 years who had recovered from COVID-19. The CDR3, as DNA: TGTGCCAGCAGTCGGGTCCAGGGTGGTGACGAGCAGTACTTC. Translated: CASSRVQGGDEQYF.